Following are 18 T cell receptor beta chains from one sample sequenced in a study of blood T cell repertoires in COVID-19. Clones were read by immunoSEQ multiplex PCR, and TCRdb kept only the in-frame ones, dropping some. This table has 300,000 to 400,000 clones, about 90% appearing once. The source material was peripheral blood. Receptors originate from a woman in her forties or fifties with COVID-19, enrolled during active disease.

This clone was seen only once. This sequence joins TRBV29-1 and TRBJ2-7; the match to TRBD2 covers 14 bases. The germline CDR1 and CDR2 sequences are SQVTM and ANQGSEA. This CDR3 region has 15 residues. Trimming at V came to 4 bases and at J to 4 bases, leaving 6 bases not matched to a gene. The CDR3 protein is CSVGLAGGPKYEQYF. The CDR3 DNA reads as TGCAGCGTTGGACTAGCGGGAGGGCCAAAGTACGAGCAGTACTTC.

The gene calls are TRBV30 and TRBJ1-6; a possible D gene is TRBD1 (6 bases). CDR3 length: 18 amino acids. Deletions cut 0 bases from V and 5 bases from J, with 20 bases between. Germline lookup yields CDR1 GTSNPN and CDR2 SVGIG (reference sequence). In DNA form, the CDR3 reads TGTGCCTGGAGTGTATTTCTCCCCAGGGGTATACATAATTCACCCCTCCACTTT. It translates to CAWSVFLPRGIHNSPLHF. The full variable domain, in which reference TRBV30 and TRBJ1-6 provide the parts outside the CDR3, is SQTIHQWPATLVQPVGSPLSLECTVEGTSNPNLYWYRQAAGRGLQLLFYSVGIGQISSEVPQNLSASRPQDRQFILSSKKLLLSDSGFYLCAWSVFLPRGIHNSPLHFGNGTRLTVT.

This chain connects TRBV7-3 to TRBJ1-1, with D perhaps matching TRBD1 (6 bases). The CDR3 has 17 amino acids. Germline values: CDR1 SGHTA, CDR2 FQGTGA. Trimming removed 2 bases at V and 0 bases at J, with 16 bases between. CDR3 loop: CASSLGAGVLMNTEAFF. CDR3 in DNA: TGTGCCAGCAGCTTAGGGGCAGGGGTACTCATGAACACTGAAGCTTTCTTT.

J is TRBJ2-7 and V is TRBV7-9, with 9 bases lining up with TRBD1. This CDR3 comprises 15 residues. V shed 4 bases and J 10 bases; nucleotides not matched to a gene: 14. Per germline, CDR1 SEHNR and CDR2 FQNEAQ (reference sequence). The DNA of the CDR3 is TGTGCCAGCAGCTCCACGGGACAGGGATCCTACGGCCAGTACTTC. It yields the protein CASSSTGQGSYGQYF.

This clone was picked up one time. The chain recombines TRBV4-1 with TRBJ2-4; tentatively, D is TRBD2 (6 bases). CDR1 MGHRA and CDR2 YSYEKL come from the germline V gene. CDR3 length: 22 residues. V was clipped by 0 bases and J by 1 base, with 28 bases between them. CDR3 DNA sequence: TGCGCCAGCAGCCAAGAGAGAGCAAGCGAATCCACAAGCGGGCGTGCCAAAAACATTCAGTACTTC. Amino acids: CASSQERASESTSGRAKNIQYF.

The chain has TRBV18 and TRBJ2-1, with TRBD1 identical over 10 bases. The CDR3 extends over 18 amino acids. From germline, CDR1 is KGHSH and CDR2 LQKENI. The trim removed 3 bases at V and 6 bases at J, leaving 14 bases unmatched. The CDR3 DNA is TGTGCCAGCTCACCCGGGACAGGGGTAACACTTTCGAGCAATGAGCAGTTCTTC. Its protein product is CASSPGTGVTLSSNEQFF.

The CDR3 spells CAWSPHANYGYTF. The CDR3 bases are TGTGCCTGGAGTCCACACGCTAACTATGGCTACACCTTC. The chain couples TRBV30 to TRBJ1-2, with D unresolved. This CDR3 region has 13 residues. Germline CDR1 and CDR2: GTSNPN and SVGIG (reference sequence). The V end was cut by 2 bases, the J end by 0 bases, with 7 bases between.

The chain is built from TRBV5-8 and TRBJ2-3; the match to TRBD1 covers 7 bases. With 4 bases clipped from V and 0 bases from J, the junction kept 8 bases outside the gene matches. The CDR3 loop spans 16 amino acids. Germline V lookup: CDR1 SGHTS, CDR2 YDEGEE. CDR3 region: CASSNGDRSSTDTQYF. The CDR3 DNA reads TGTGCCAGCAGCAACGGGGACAGATCTAGCACAGATACGCAGTATTTT.

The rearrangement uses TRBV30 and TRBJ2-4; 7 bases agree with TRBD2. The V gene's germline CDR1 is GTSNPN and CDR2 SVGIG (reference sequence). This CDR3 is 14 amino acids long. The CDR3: CGAGVGWDKNIQYF. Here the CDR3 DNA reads TGTGGGGCGGGAGTTGGATGGGACAAAAACATTCAGTACTTC.

The CDR3 region has the DNA TGTGCCAGCAGCTTAGCCCGCGGGAGGGACTTCTCTGGGGCCAACGTCCTGACTTTC. This translates into CASSLARGRDFSGANVLTF. This sequence joins TRBV13 and TRBJ2-6; TRBD2 matches 9 bases. Germline V lookup: CDR1 PRHDT, CDR2 FYEKMQ (reference sequence). J gave up 0 bases and V 1 base, and 7 bases lay outside the gene matches. The CDR3 extends over 19 amino acids.

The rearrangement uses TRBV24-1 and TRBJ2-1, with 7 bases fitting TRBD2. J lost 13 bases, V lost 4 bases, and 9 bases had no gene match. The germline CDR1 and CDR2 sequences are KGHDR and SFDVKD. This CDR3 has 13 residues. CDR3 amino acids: CATSDQWGGAQFF. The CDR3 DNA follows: TGTGCCACCAGTGACCAATGGGGGGGTGCTCAGTTCTTC.

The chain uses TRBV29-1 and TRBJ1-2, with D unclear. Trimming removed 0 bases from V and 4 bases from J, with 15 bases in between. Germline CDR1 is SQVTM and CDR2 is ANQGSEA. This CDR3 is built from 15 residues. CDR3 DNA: TGCAGCGTTGAAGATAGAGTCGGACGGGGCTATGGCTACACCTTC. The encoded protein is CSVEDRVGRGYGYTF.

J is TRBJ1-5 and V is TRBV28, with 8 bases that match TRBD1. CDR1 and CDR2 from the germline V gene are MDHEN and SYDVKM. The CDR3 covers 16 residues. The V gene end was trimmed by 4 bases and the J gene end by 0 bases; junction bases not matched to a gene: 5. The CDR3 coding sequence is TGTGCCAGCAGTTCGTCAGGGGGCTCTAGCAATCAGCCCCAGCATTTT. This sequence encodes CASSSSGGSSNQPQHF.

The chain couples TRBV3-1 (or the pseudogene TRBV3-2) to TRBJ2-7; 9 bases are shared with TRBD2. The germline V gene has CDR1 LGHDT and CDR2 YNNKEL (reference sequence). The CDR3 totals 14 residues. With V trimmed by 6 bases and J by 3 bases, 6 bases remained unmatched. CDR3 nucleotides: TGTGCCAGCAGTTCGCTTAGCGGGAGCTACGAGCAGTACTTC. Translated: CASSSLSGSYEQYF.

The CDR3 sequence: CASSVQENTEAFF. In DNA, the CDR3 is TGTGCCAGCAGCGTACAGGAGAACACTGAAGCTTTCTTT. The chain joins TRBV9 to TRBJ1-1, with D unclear. Germline lookup yields CDR1 SGDLS and CDR2 YYNGEE. Trimming removed 1 base from V and 1 base from J, with 5 bases in between. The CDR3 is 13 amino acids.

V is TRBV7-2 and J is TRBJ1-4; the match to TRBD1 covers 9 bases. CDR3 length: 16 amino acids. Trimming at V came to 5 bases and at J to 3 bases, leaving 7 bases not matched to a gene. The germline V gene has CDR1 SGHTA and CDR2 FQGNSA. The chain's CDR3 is CASSPTGGPANEKLFF. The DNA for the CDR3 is TGTGCCAGCAGCCCTACAGGGGGCCCGGCTAATGAAAAACTGTTTTTT.

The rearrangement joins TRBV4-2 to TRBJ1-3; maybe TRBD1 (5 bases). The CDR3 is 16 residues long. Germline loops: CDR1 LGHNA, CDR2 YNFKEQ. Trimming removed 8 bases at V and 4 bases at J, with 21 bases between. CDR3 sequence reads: CASSAGKGGLGNTIYF. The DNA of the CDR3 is TGTGCCAGCTCCGCAGGGAAGGGAGGGTTAGGAAACACCATATATTTT.

The DNA of the CDR3 is TGTGCCAGCAGCGTAGAAGGCGCCCGGGCAGATACGCAGTATTTT. It translates to CASSVEGARADTQYF. The chain combines TRBV9 with TRBJ2-3; D is uncertain. Trimming took 0 bases from V and 4 from J, leaving 12 bases between them. The CDR3 runs to 15 residues. Germline values: CDR1 SGDLS, CDR2 YYNGEE. The full variable domain, in which reference TRBV9 and TRBJ2-3 provide the parts outside the CDR3, is DSGVTQTPKHLITATGQRVTLRCSPRSGDLSVYWYQQSLDQGLQFLIQYYNGEERAKGNILERFSAQQFPDLHSELNLSSLELGDSALYFCASSVEGARADTQYFGPGTRLTVL.